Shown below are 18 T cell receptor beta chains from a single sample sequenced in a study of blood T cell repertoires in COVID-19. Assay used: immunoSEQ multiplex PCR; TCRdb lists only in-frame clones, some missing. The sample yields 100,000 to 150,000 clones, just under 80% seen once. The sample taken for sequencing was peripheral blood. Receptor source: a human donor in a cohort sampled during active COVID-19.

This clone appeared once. CDR3 DNA: TGTGCCACCAGCAGCCGACTGCACGGGAAAGGGGAGCTGTTTTTT. Translation: CATSSRLHGKGELFF. The J gene is TRBJ2-2, the V gene TRBV15, with D possibly being TRBD2 (5 bases). V was clipped by 3 bases and J by 8 bases, with 16 bases between them. The germline CDR1 and CDR2 sequences are LNHNV and YYDKDF (reference sequence). This CDR3 has 15 residues.

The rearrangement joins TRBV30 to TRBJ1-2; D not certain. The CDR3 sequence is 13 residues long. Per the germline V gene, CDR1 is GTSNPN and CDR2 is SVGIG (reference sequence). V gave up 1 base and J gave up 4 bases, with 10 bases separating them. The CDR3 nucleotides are TGTGCCTGGAGTGACCTAGCGGGCTATGGCTACACCTTC. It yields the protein CAWSDLAGYGYTF.

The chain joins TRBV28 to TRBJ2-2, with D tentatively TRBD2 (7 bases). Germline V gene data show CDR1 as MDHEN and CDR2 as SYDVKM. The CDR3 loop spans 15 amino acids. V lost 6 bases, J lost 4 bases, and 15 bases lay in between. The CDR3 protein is CASRHSGGPTGELFF. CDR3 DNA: TGTGCCAGCAGGCACTCGGGGGGCCCCACCGGGGAGCTGTTTTTT.

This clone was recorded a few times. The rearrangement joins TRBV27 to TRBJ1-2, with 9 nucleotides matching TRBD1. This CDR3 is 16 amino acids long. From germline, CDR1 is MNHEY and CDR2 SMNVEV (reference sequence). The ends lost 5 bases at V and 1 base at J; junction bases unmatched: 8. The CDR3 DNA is TGTGCCAGCAGTACGCGCCCGGGACAGGGTAACTATGGCTACACCTTC. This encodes CASSTRPGQGNYGYTF.

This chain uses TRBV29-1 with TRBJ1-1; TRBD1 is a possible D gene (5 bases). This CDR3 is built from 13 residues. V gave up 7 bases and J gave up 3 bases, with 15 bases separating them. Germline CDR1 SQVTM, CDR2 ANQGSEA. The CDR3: CSATGGEDTEAFF. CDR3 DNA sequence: TGCAGCGCCACGGGGGGGGAGGACACTGAAGCTTTCTTT. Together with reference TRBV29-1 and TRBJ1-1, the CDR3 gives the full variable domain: SAVISQKPSRDICQRGTSLTIQCQVDSQVTMMFWYRQQPGQSLTLIATANQGSEATYESGFVIDKFPISRPNLTFSTLTVSNMSPEDSSIYLCSATGGEDTEAFFGQGTRLTVV.

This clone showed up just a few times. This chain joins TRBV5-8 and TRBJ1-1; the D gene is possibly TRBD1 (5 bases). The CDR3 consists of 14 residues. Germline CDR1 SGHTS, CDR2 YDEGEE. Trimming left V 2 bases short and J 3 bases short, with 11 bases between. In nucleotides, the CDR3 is TGTGCCAGCAGCTTAGCCAGGGTGGACACTGAAGCTTTCTTT. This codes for CASSLARVDTEAFF.

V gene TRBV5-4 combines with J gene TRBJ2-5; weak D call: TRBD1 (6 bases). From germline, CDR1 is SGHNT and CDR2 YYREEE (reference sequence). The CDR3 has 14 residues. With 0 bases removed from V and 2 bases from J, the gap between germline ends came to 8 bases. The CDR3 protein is CASSLGGRQETQYF. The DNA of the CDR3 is TGTGCCAGCAGCTTGGGGGGGCGGCAAGAGACCCAGTACTTC.

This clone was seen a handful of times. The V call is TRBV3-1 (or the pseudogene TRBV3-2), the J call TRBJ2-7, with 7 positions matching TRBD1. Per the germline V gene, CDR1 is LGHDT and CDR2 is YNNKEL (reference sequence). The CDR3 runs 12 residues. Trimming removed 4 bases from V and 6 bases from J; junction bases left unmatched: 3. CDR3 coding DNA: TGTGCCAGCAGCCGAGGACAGGCCGAGCAGTACTTC. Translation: CASSRGQAEQYF.

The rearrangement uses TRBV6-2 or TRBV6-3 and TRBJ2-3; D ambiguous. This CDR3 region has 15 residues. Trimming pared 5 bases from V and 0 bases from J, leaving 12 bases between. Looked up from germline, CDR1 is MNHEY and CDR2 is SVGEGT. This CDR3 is CASSVTSTSTDTQYF. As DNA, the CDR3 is TGTGCCAGCAGTGTGACAAGTACAAGCACAGATACGCAGTATTTT.

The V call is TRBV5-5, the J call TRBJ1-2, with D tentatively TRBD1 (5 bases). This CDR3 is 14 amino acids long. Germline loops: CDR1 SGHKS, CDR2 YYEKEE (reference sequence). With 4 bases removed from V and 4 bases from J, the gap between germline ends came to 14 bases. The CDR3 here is CASSSPGGAYGYTF. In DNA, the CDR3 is TGTGCCAGCAGCAGCCCGGGGGGTGCCTATGGCTACACCTTC.

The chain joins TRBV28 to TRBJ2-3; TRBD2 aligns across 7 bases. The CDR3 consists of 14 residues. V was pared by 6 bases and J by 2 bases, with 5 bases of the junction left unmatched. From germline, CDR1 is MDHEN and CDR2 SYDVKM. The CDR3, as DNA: TGTGCCAGCAGAAAAGCGGGACCCACAGATACGCAGTATTTT. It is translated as CASRKAGPTDTQYF.

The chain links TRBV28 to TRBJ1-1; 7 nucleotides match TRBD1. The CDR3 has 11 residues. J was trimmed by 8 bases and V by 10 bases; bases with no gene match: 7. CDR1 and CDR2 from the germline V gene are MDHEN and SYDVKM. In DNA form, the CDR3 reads TGTGCCACCCAGGGGGGACTGGAAGCTTTCTTT. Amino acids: CATQGGLEAFF.

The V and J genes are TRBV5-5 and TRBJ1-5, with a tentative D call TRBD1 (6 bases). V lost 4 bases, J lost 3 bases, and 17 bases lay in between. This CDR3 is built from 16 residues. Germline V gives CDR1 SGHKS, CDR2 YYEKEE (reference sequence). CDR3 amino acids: CASSVVGGASNQPQHF. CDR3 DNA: TGTGCCAGCAGCGTTGTGGGGGGGGCCTCCAATCAGCCCCAGCATTTT.

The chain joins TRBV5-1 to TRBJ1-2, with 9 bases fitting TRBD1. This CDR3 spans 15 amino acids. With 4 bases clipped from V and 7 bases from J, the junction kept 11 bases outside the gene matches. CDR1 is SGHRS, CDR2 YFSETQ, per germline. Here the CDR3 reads CASSLNRGRLIGYTF. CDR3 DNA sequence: TGCGCCAGCAGCCTAAACAGGGGGCGCTTGATTGGCTACACCTTC.

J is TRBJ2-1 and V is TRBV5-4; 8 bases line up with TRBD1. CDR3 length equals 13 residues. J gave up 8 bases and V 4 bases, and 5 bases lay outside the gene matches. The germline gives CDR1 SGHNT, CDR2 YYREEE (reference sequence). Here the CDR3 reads CASSLGQGYEQFF. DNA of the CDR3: TGTGCCAGCAGCCTCGGACAGGGCTATGAGCAGTTCTTC.

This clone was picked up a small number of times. The CDR3 region is CASSLAVRVYNEQFF. CDR3 DNA sequence: TGTGCCAGCAGCTTAGCGGTCAGGGTCTACAATGAGCAGTTCTTC. The chain has TRBV7-2 and TRBJ2-1; TRBD1 might be the D (5 bases). The CDR3 has 15 amino acids. In germline, CDR1 is SGHTA, CDR2 FQGNSA. V lost 0 bases, J lost 3 bases, and 9 bases lay in between.

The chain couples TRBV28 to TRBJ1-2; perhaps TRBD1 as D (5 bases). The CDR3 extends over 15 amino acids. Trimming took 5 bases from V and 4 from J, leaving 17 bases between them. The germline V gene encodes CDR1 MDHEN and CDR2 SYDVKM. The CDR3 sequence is CASSGFGGKVYGYTF. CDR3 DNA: TGTGCCAGCAGTGGATTTGGGGGGAAGGTCTATGGCTACACCTTC.

CDR3 residues: CASSRRGAPSDEQFF. The CDR3 DNA sequence: TGTGCCAGCAGCCGCCGGGGGGCCCCTAGCGATGAGCAGTTCTTC. The rearrangement joins TRBV3-1 (or the pseudogene TRBV3-2) to TRBJ2-1, with a weak D call TRBD2 (7 bases). Trimming took off 4 bases at V and 8 bases at J, with 18 bases between the two ends. The CDR3 totals 15 residues. CDR1 and CDR2 from the germline V gene are LGHDT and YNNKEL (reference sequence).